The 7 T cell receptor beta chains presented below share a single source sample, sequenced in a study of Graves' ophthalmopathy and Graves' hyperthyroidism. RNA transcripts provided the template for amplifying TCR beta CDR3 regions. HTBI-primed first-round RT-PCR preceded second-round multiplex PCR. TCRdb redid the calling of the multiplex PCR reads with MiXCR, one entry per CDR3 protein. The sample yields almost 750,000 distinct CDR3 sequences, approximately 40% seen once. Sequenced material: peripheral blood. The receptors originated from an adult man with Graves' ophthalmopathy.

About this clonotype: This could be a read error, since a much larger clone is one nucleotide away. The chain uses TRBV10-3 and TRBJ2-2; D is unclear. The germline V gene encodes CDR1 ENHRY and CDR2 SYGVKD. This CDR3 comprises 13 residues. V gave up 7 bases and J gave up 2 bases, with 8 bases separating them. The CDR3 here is CAITPTNTGELFF. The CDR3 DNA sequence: TGTGCCATCACTCCTACTAACACCGGGGAGCTGTTTTTT.

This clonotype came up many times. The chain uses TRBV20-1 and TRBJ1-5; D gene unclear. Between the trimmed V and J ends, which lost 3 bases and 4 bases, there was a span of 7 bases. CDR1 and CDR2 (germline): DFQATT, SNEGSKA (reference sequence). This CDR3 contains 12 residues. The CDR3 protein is CSASPGNQPQHF. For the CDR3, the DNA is TGCAGTGCTAGTCCCGGAAATCAGCCCCAGCATTTT.

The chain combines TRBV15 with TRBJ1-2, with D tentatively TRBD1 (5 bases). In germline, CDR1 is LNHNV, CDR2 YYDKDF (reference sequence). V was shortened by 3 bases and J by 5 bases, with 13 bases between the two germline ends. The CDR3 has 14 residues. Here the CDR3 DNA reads TGTGCCACCAGCAGGGGAGGGGCAAGATATGGCTACACCTTC. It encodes CATSRGGARYGYTF.

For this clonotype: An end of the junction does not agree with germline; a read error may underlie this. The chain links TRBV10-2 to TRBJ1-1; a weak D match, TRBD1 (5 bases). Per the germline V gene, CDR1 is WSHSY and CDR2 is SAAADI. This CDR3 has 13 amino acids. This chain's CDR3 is CASSDGDNTEAFF. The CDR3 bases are TGTGCCAGCAGTGACGGGGACAACACTGAAGCTTTCTTT.

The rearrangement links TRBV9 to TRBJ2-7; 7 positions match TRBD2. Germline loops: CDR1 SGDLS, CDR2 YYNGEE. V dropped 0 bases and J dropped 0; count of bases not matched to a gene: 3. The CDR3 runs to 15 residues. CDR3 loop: CASSVGAGLSYEQYF. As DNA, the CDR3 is TGTGCCAGCAGCGTAGGAGCGGGACTCTCCTACGAGCAGTACTTC.

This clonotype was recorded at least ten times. The CDR3 bases are TGCGCCAGCAGCCTTAGCGGGAGTACCAGCTACGAGCAGTACTTC. The encoded protein is CASSLSGSTSYEQYF. The chain combines TRBV5-1 with TRBJ2-7, with 9 bases fitting TRBD2. The CDR3 extends over 15 amino acids. The V gene end was trimmed by 4 bases and the J gene end by 3 bases; junction bases not matched to a gene: 8. Germline V gene data show CDR1 as SGHRS and CDR2 as YFSETQ. Full variable domain (rest looked up from reference TRBV5-1 and TRBJ2-7): KAGVTQTPRYLIKTRGQQVTLSCSPISGHRSVSWYQQTPGQGLQFLFEYFSETQRNKGNFPGRFSGRQFSNSRSEMNVSTLELGDSALYLCASSLSGSTSYEQYFGPGTRLTVT.

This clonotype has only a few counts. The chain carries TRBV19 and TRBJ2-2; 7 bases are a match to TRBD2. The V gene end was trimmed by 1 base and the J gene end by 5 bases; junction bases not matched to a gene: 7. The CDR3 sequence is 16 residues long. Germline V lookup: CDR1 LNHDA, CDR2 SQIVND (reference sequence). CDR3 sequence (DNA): TGTGCCAGTAGTATAGCCGCGGGAGATCGTACCGGGGAGCTGTTTTTT. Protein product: CASSIAAGDRTGELFF.